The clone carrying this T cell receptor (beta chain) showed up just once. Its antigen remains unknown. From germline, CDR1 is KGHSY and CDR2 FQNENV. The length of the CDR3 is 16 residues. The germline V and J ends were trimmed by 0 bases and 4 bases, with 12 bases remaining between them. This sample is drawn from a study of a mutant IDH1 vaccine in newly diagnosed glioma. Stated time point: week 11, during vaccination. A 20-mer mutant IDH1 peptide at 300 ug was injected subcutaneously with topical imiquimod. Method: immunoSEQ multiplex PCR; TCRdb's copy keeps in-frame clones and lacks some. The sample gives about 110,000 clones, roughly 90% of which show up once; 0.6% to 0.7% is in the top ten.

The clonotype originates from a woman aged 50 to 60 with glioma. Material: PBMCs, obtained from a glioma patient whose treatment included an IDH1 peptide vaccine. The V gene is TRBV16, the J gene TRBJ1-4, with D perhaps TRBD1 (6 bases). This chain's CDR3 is CASSQSGADGNEKLFF. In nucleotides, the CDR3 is TGTGCCAGCAGCCAATCGGGGGCTGACGGTAATGAAAAACTGTTTTTT.